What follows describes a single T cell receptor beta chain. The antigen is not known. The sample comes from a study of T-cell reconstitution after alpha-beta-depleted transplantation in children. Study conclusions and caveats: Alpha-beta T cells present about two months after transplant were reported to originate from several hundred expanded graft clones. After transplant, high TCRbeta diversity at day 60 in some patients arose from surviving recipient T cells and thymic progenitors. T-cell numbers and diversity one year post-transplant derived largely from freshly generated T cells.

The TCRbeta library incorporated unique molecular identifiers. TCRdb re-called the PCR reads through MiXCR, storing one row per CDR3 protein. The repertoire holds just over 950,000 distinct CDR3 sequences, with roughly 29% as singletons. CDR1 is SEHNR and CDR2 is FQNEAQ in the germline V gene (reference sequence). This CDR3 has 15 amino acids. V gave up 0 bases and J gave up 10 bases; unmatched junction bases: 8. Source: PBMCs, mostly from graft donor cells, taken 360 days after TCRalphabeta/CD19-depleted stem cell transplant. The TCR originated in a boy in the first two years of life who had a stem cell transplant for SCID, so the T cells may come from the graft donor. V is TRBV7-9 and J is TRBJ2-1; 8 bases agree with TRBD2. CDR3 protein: CASSLAGLARTEQFF. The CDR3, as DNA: TGTGCCAGCAGCTTAGCAGGACTAGCCAGAACCGAGCAGTTCTTC.